This TCR beta chain was documented in a study of blood T cell repertoires in COVID-19. At the level of the study: Samples of COVID-19 (acute and convalescent) were obtained from the United States, Italy and Spain.

Per the study methods: Reference gene primer amplification in the assay estimated nucleated cell counts. The repertoire was sequenced with immunoSEQ multiplex PCR; TCRdb's copy has only in-frame clones and lacks some. V and J calls and clone size are given by that table; D and trimming were obtained from the DNA. The sample holds about 50,000 clones, around 87% seen once. From germline, CDR1 is SQVTM and CDR2 ANQGSEA. V was shortened by 4 bases and J by 7 bases, with 8 bases between the two germline ends. The CDR3 has 11 amino acids. In this sample, this clone turned up once. The TCR was taken from a middle-aged man with active COVID-19. Sequenced material: peripheral blood. The rearrangement uses TRBV29-1 and TRBJ2-1; D gene ambiguous. Here the CDR3 reads CSVALFNEQFF. CDR3 nucleotides: TGCAGCGTTGCCTTATTTAATGAGCAGTTCTTC.